This TCR beta chain originates from a study of cytomegalovirus exposure and HLA in healthy donors. Study-level findings and limits: Most subjects' HLA-A and HLA-B alleles were reportedly predicted from TCR beta sequences. Earlier analysis found most TCR beta V segments productive about 87% or about 30% of the time.

Of note for this clone: Its target is unknown.

Likely unrecorded immune exposures existed in these nominally healthy donors. The CDR3 is 14 amino acids. Germline loops: CDR1 SGHRS, CDR2 YFSETQ. V was shortened by 1 base and J by 2 bases, with 8 bases between the two germline ends. The PCR had 60 Vbeta and 13 Jbeta primers. Data came from immunoSEQ multiplex PCR; TCRdb stores just in-frame clones and leaves some out. The data hold about 250,000 clones, with roughly 78% observed a single time. This TCR derives from a boy aged 5-17 years in good health and CMV-seronegative. Sequenced: PBMCs. The J gene is TRBJ2-3, the V gene TRBV5-1; weak D call: TRBD1 (6 bases). Here the CDR3 reads CASSLTGTTDTQYF. The CDR3 coding sequence is TGCGCCAGCAGCTTGACAGGGACCACAGATACGCAGTATTTT.